This T cell receptor (beta chain) was found in a study of blood T cells in healthy people across ages. Collection of roughly 9.6 milliliters of peripheral blood was performed for each donor. Next came a second PCR, run for roughly 6 to 11 cycles, which used a sample-barcoded 5' primer along with a J-beta primer mix. A single record per CDR3 protein comes from TCRdb applying MiXCR to the 5' RACE reads. The sample carries about 290,000 distinct CDR3 sequences, roughly a quarter recorded once. Sample: blood. This TCR was sampled from an older woman in good health.

The CDR3 spells CATQGGVGTLYF. The CDR3 DNA reads TGTGCCACCCAAGGGGGGGTCGGGACCCTGTACTTC. This sequence joins TRBV28 and TRBJ2-7; possibly TRBD2 for D (7 bases). The V end lost 10 bases, the J end lost 12 bases, and 22 bases lay between the germline ends. The germline V gene encodes CDR1 MDHEN and CDR2 SYDVKM. The CDR3 consists of 12 residues.